This is a list of T cell receptor beta chains from one sample in a study of blood T cell repertoires in COVID-19. Data came from immunoSEQ multiplex PCR; TCRdb stores just in-frame clones and leaves some out. The sample has roughly 310,000 clones, approximately 87% seen once. The sequenced material came from peripheral blood. Every receptor here comes from a woman in her forties or fifties with active or convalescent COVID-19. Each CDR3 is given with its conserved first and last residue. A D gene is named only where the DNA matches it firmly. Clone size appears in some rows only: once, few, many, or a class for an expanded clone.

V	J	size	D	DNA	CDR3
TRBV12-3/TRBV12-4	TRBJ1-2	.	.	TGTGCCAGCAGTGCTTCGAGGGCCCCGACCTTC	CASSASRAPTF
TRBV7-8	TRBJ1-4	.	TRBD1	TGTGCCAGCAGCTTAGCGCCCGGGACAGGGAATGAAAAACTGTTTTTT	CASSLAPGTGNEKLFF
TRBV18	TRBJ1-4	.	.	TGTGCCAGCTCACCTCGCGGAGAAAAACTGTTTTTT	CASSPRGEKLFF
TRBV5-5	TRBJ2-7	.	.	TGTGCCAGCAGCTTAGGGTTGATACAGGGTCAAGCCTCCTACGAGCAGTACTTC	CASSLGLIQGQASYEQYF
TRBV12-3/TRBV12-4	TRBJ1-1	.	.	TGTGCCAGCAGTTCGGGGTATGCTGAAGCTTTCTTT	CASSSGYAEAFF
TRBV5-5	TRBJ2-5	once	TRBD1	TGTGCCAGCAGCTCAATACGACAGGGAGTTGAGACCCAGTACTTC	CASSSIRQGVETQYF
TRBV28	TRBJ2-2	.	TRBD1	TGTGCCAGCAGTTACAGGGGCGCGGGCACCGGGGAGCTGTTTTTT	CASSYRGAGTGELFF
TRBV5-4	TRBJ1-1	.	.	TGTGCCAGCAGCTTGGGCAGGGCGGGGACTGAAGCTTTCTTT	CASSLGRAGTEAFF
TRBV7-2	TRBJ2-1	few	TRBD2	TGTGCCAGCAGCGCACTACCGGGACTAGCGGGAGAAGTCGAACAGTTCTTC	CASSALPGLAGEVEQFF
TRBV6-5	TRBJ2-7	.	TRBD1	TGTGCCAGCAGTTACCAGACGGGACAGGGATACGAGCAGTACTTC	CASSYQTGQGYEQYF
TRBV13	TRBJ2-3	.	.	TGTGCCAGCAGTTACCTTTCAGAGGGAGCTACAGATACGCAGTATTTT	CASSYLSEGATDTQYF
TRBV6-5	TRBJ1-2	.	TRBD1	TGTGCCAGCAAACTGTACGGACAGGGCGACTATGGCTACACCTTC	CASKLYGQGDYGYTF
TRBV15	TRBJ2-1	once	.	TGTGCCACCAGCAGAGACCAGGGACGGACAGATGAGCAGTTCTTC	CATSRDQGRTDEQFF
TRBV27	TRBJ2-7	.	.	TGTGCCAGCCGCACTGAGACCTACGAGCAGTACTTC	CASRTETYEQYF
TRBV2	TRBJ2-1	.	.	TGTGCCAGCAGTGAAGCGGGGGGGCGTAATGAGCAGTTCTTC	CASSEAGGRNEQFF
TRBV7-9	TRBJ2-2	.	.	TGTGCCAGCGGCCAGTCAGGGGCCACCGGGGAGCTGTTTTTT	CASGQSGATGELFF
TRBV5-1	TRBJ2-7	.	TRBD2	TGCGCCAGCAGCTTGGCCGATGGCGGGGGGGCCTACGAGCAGTACTTC	CASSLADGGGAYEQYF
TRBV7-9	TRBJ2-5	.	.	TGTGCCAGCAGCTTGTGGCAGTCTCAAGAGACCCAGTACTTC	CASSLWQSQETQYF
TRBV7-2	TRBJ1-1	.	.	TGTGCCAGCAGCCAACAGGGAACTGAAGCTTTCTTT	CASSQQGTEAFF
TRBV7-9	TRBJ1-4	.	.	TGTGCCAGCAGCCCTAGATGGGAGGATGAAAAACTGTTTTTT	CASSPRWEDEKLFF
TRBV7-3	TRBJ2-1	.	TRBD2	TGTGCCAGCAGCTTATGGCCAGATCGGCTAGCGGGAGGCAGCTCCTACAATGAGCAGTTCTTC	CASSLWPDRLAGGSSYNEQFF
TRBV7-3	TRBJ2-1	.	TRBD1	TGTGCCAGCAGCTTATTGGGACAGGGATGGGGCGAGCAGTTCTTC	CASSLLGQGWGEQFF
TRBV28	TRBJ1-4	.	.	TGTGCCAGCAGTCCCACCGGCAGGGGTGTCGAAAAACTGTTTTTT	CASSPTGRGVEKLFF
TRBV9	TRBJ2-1	.	TRBD2	TGTGCCAGCAGCGTACGGGCGGGAGGAGGTCGGAATGAGCAGTTCTTC	CASSVRAGGGRNEQFF
TRBV6-2/TRBV6-3	TRBJ1-5	few	TRBD1	TGTGCCAGCAGTTACTTCTGGACAGGGCGAGAGGGGCCCCAGCATTTT	CASSYFWTGREGPQHF
TRBV5-4	TRBJ1-1	.	TRBD1	TGTGCCAGCAGCTTGCAGGGGGCTAGATCTGAAGCTTTCTTT	CASSLQGARSEAFF